The rows below give T cell receptor beta chains drawn from one sample of a study of blood T cell repertoires in COVID-19. Sequenced by immunoSEQ multiplex PCR; TCRdb stores in-frame clones only, minus some. The sample has 25,000 to 35,000 clones; 85% are singletons. Sequencing was carried out using peripheral blood. Receptors originate from a human donor in a cohort sampled during active COVID-19. Both conserved end residues are part of each CDR3. A D gene is named only where the DNA matches it firmly. Some rows have no size entry. The others give once, few or many, or a class for an expanded clone.

V gene	clone size	D gene	J gene	CDR3 DNA	CDR3 protein
TRBV7-6	.	TRBD2	TRBJ2-1	TGTGCCAGCAGCCCTCGACTAGCGGGGTACAATGAGCAGTTCTTC	CASSPRLAGYNEQFF
TRBV19	.	TRBD1	TRBJ1-2	TGTGCCAGTAGTATAGAGAGTAAGGGGGCCTATGGCTACACCTTC	CASSIESKGAYGYTF
TRBV28	few	.	TRBJ1-5	TGTGCCAGCAGTCCCACCCTCCCGACAGCTCGTAATCAGCCCCAGCATTTT	CASSPTLPTARNQPQHF
TRBV2	.	.	TRBJ2-5	TGTGCCAGCAAGTGGCGGGGGACCCAGTACTTC	CASKWRGTQYF
TRBV11-2	.	.	TRBJ1-1	TGTGCCAGCAGCTTATCTGGACCGCGGGGGACTGAAGCTTTCTTT	CASSLSGPRGTEAFF
TRBV19	.	TRBD2	TRBJ2-3	TGTGCCAGTAGTGATCTAGCGGGGACAGATACGCAGTATTTT	CASSDLAGTDTQYF
TRBV6-5	.	TRBD1	TRBJ1-1	TGTGCCAGCAGTTACGGGACAGGTATGAACACTGAAGCTTTCTTT	CASSYGTGMNTEAFF
TRBV6-6	.	.	TRBJ1-2	TGTGCCAGCAGTTACTCAAGCCAGGGGACTAGCGGCTACACCTTC	CASSYSSQGTSGYTF
TRBV29-1	.	TRBD1	TRBJ2-7	TGCAGCGTTGAGACCGGGACAGGCTCCTACGAGCAGTACTTC	CSVETGTGSYEQYF
TRBV7-6	.	.	TRBJ2-7	TGTGCCAGCAGCCCCGGGACATTTTTATACGAGCAGTACTTC	CASSPGTFLYEQYF
TRBV6-5	.	.	TRBJ2-7	TGTGCCAGCAGGGGCGGGGAAAATACCTACGAGCAGTACTTC	CASRGGENTYEQYF
TRBV6-5	.	.	TRBJ2-3	TGTGCCAGCGGGGACTGGAGCACAGATACGCAGTATTTT	CASGDWSTDTQYF
TRBV5-6	.	.	TRBJ1-4	TGTGCCAGCAGCTTGTACGAGAGAAGTAGCTTTGAAAAACTGTTTTTT	CASSLYERSSFEKLFF
TRBV10-3	.	TRBD2	TRBJ2-1	TGTGCCATCAGTGGACTAGCGGGGTACAATGAGCAGTTCTTC	CAISGLAGYNEQFF
TRBV4-1	.	TRBD1	TRBJ1-4	TGCGCCAGCAGCCAACTGAGACAGGGGCTCGGTCGAAAACTGTTTTTT	CASSQLRQGLGRKLFF
TRBV4-3	.	.	TRBJ1-3	TGCGCCAGCAGCCAAGAGGGCAACGCTGGAAACACCATATATTTT	CASSQEGNAGNTIYF
TRBV4-3	.	TRBD1	TRBJ1-1	TGCGCCAGCAGCCAAGTTCAGGGGGGACGGGACACTGAAGCTTTCTTT	CASSQVQGGRDTEAFF
TRBV11-3	.	TRBD2	TRBJ2-1	TGTGCCAGCAGCATTGCGGGACTAGCGCTTAATGAGCAGTTCTTC	CASSIAGLALNEQFF
TRBV7-9	.	.	TRBJ1-2	TGTGCCAGCAGCTTAGCGCTGGCAGAAGCTAACTATGGCTACACCTTC	CASSLALAEANYGYTF
TRBV19	.	.	TRBJ2-7	TGTGCCAGTAGTCCTCGACAGACCTACGAGCAGTACTTC	CASSPRQTYEQYF
TRBV5-1	.	.	TRBJ1-5	TGCGCCAGCAGCTTGGGGGGCGAGGATCAGCCCCAGCATTTT	CASSLGGEDQPQHF
TRBV18	.	TRBD1	TRBJ2-7	TGTGCCAGCTCACCGGACAGGGGAATATCCTACGAGCAGTACTTC	CASSPDRGISYEQYF
TRBV18	.	TRBD1	TRBJ2-3	TGTGCCAGCTCACCTTCCGACAGGGCGACAGATACGCAGTATTTT	CASSPSDRATDTQYF
TRBV9	.	.	TRBJ1-6	TGTGCCAGCAGCGTAGGTGACTACAGGGTTTTGGCCGCTGGGTCACCCCTCCACTTT	CASSVGDYRVLAAGSPLHF
TRBV6-2/TRBV6-3	.	TRBD1	TRBJ2-7	TGTGCCAGCAGTTACGGGACAGGGGAATCCTACGAGCAGTACTTC	CASSYGTGESYEQYF
TRBV4-3	.	TRBD1	TRBJ1-2	TGCGCCAGCAGCCGCGGACAGGGGGCTTTTAACTATGGCTACACCTTC	CASSRGQGAFNYGYTF
TRBV6-1	once	.	TRBJ1-2	TGTGCCAGCAGTGAAGCGCTTCAGGGGATCTATGGCTACACCTTC	CASSEALQGIYGYTF
TRBV7-9	once	.	TRBJ2-2	TGTGCCAGCAGCCACGGGAGAACAGACACCGGGGAGCTGTTTTTT	CASSHGRTDTGELFF
TRBV30	once	TRBD1	TRBJ2-7	TGTGCCTGGAGTGGGACAGGGGGTCTAGTGGAGCAGTACTTC	CAWSGTGGLVEQYF
TRBV6-5	.	TRBD1	TRBJ2-7	TGTGCCAGCAGTTCATTAGGACAGGACTGGGTTAACGAGCAGTACTTC	CASSSLGQDWVNEQYF
TRBV6-5	.	TRBD1	TRBJ2-5	TGTGCCAGCAGTTTCGGACAGGGGGAGACCCAGTACTTC	CASSFGQGETQYF
TRBV3-1/TRBV3-2	.	TRBD2	TRBJ2-7	TGTGCCAGCGGGACTAGCGGGGGACCCCTCGAGTCTCACTTC	CASGTSGGPLESHF
TRBV7-8	.	.	TRBJ1-1	TGTGCCAGCAGCTTAGGGGGAGCCTCTGAAGCTTTCTTT	CASSLGGASEAFF
TRBV9	.	.	TRBJ1-2	TGTGCCAGCAGGTCCGGCAACTCGGGGGGCTACACCTTC	CASRSGNSGGYTF
TRBV3-1/TRBV3-2	.	TRBD2	TRBJ2-5	TGTGCCAGCAGCCAAGGGCTAGCGGGGGGTCGCCAGTACTTC	CASSQGLAGGRQYF
TRBV7-2	.	.	TRBJ2-1	TGTGCCAGCAGCTTCGGGTTCTATGAGCAGTTCTTC	CASSFGFYEQFF
TRBV5-8	.	.	TRBJ2-1	TGTGCCAGCAGCTCCCTTCCGGGTTACAATGAGCAGTTCTTC	CASSSLPGYNEQFF
TRBV7-8	.	TRBD1	TRBJ2-1	TGTGCCAGCAGCCGGGACAGAGATGAGCAGTTCTTC	CASSRDRDEQFF
TRBV10-3	.	TRBD1	TRBJ1-5	TGTGCCACCAACCCGCTAGGGCAGGGGGCCTTAGGAAATCAGCCCCAGCATTTT	CATNPLGQGALGNQPQHF
TRBV6-5	.	TRBD1	TRBJ2-7	TGTGCCAGCAGCCCGAGGTCGGACAGGGCGGGCGAGCAGTACTTC	CASSPRSDRAGEQYF
TRBV7-2	.	TRBD1	TRBJ2-6	TGTGCCAGCAGCTTATTTGCGGACAGGGCCGGGGCCAACGTCCTGACTTTC	CASSLFADRAGANVLTF
TRBV5-1	.	.	TRBJ1-1	TGCGCCAGCAGCTTGGGTCAGGGTGAAGCTTTCTTT	CASSLGQGEAFF
TRBV15	.	.	TRBJ1-1	TGTGCCACCATACTAAATGGACAAGGCTGGACTGAAGCTTTCTTT	CATILNGQGWTEAFF
TRBV4-3	.	.	TRBJ1-1	TGCGCCAGCAGCCAAATATCGAACACTGAAGCTTTCTTT	CASSQISNTEAFF
TRBV6-7	.	TRBD2	TRBJ2-6	TGTGCCAGCCTCGGGGAGGGCACTACTTTCCTGACTTTC	CASLGEGTTFLTF
TRBV2	.	.	TRBJ2-1	TGTGCCTCCTGCGGGGGCCCATGGGATGAGCAGTTCTTC	CASCGGPWDEQFF
TRBV18	once	.	TRBJ2-1	TGTGCCAGCTCACCACCGAGAGGCCAGGAGGAATACAATGAGCAGTTCTTC	CASSPPRGQEEYNEQFF
TRBV4-3	.	TRBD2	TRBJ2-7	TGCGCCAGCAGCCATGACAGAGCGGGGGCAAGCTCCTACGAGCAGTACTTC	CASSHDRAGASSYEQYF
TRBV18	.	TRBD1	TRBJ1-2	TGTGCCAGCTCACGGGACAGGGGGGCCTATTATGGCTACACCTTC	CASSRDRGAYYGYTF
TRBV4-3	.	.	TRBJ2-7	TGCGCCAGCAGCCAAGAGTATTTTAGGGGCTCCTACGAGCAGTACTTC	CASSQEYFRGSYEQYF
TRBV19	.	.	TRBJ2-7	TGTGCCAGTAGAAATCAAGGGTTGGGACTCTACGAGCAGTACTTC	CASRNQGLGLYEQYF
TRBV9	.	.	TRBJ2-7	TGTGCCAGCAGCCCAGGGCCCCATTGGGAGCAGTACTTC	CASSPGPHWEQYF
TRBV7-6	.	TRBD1	TRBJ2-7	TGTGCCAGCAGCTACGGGACAGGGGGCGACGAGCAGTACTTC	CASSYGTGGDEQYF
TRBV7-2	.	TRBD2	TRBJ2-2	TGTGCCAGCAGACCGACGGGAGGGAACACCGGGGAGCTGTTTTTT	CASRPTGGNTGELFF
TRBV27	.	.	TRBJ2-7	TGTGCCAGCAGTCCCGCGGTGTACTCCTACGAGCAGTACTTC	CASSPAVYSYEQYF